What follows are 15 T cell receptor beta chains derived from one specimen sequenced in a study of radiotherapy plus CTLA-4 blockade in lung cancer. Method: immunoSEQ multiplex PCR; TCRdb's copy keeps in-frame clones and lacks some. The data hold fewer than 140,000 clones, with approximately 81% observed a single time. The sequenced sample was peripheral blood, obtained from a patient treated with radiotherapy plus ipilimumab. The source of these receptors is a human donor with non-small cell lung cancer that progressed on radiotherapy plus ipilimumab. Some clones in this sample may be carry-over from other donors' samples.

This clone has only a few counts. The J gene is TRBJ1-1, the V gene TRBV9, with a possible D match to TRBD1 (6 bases). The CDR3 is 14 residues long. Germline V gives CDR1 SGDLS, CDR2 YYNGEE. Trimming removed 1 base from V and 4 bases from J, with 11 bases in between. CDR3 residues: CASSVRGLSTEAFF. The CDR3 DNA reads TGTGCCAGCAGCGTAAGGGGGTTAAGCACTGAAGCTTTCTTT.

The chain recombines TRBV5-4 with TRBJ2-3; no firm D call. Germline loops: CDR1 SGHNT, CDR2 YYREEE (reference sequence). The CDR3 is 16 residues long. V was shortened by 4 bases and J by 2 bases, with 17 bases between the two germline ends. CDR3 loop: CASSRSSTRFTDTQYF. The DNA of the CDR3 is TGTGCCAGCAGCCGGTCCTCTACACGGTTCACAGATACGCAGTATTTT.

The gene calls are TRBV29-1 and TRBJ2-3; 7 bases are shared with TRBD1. V lost 3 bases, J lost 4 bases, and 1 base stayed unmatched. The germline V gene has CDR1 SQVTM and CDR2 ANQGSEA. This CDR3 contains 12 residues. This CDR3 is CSVEGTADTQYF. The DNA of the CDR3 is TGCAGCGTTGAGGGGACAGCAGATACGCAGTATTTT.

This clone was detected once. This chain uses TRBV7-2 with TRBJ1-1, with D perhaps matching TRBD1 (5 bases). Deletions cut 1 base from V and 5 bases from J, with 20 bases between. The germline gives CDR1 SGHTA, CDR2 FQGNSA. The CDR3 is made up of 17 amino acids. CDR3 in DNA: TGTGCCAGCAGCTTAGGAGGAGGAACAGGCGGGAGAACTGAAGCTTTCTTT. Translated, it gives CASSLGGGTGGRTEAFF.

The chain links TRBV18 to TRBJ2-1, with 9 bases fitting TRBD1. V gave up 3 bases and J gave up 7 bases; unmatched junction bases: 4. The CDR3 runs 14 residues. Germline CDR1 and CDR2: KGHSH and LQKENI. Written as DNA, the CDR3 is TGTGCCAGCTCACCCGGGACAGGGAGTAATGAGCAGTTCTTC. Amino acids: CASSPGTGSNEQFF.

This clone qualifies as medium-sized (0.01 to 0.1%). The chain couples TRBV19 to TRBJ2-7; D possibly corresponds to TRBD2 (5 bases). The CDR3 is made up of 14 amino acids. Trimming took 11 bases from V and 0 from J, leaving 17 bases between them. CDR1 is LNHDA and CDR2 is SQIVND in the germline V gene (reference sequence). CDR3 in amino acids: CASSIDGDSYEQYF. DNA for the CDR3: TGTGCCTCTAGTATCGACGGGGACTCCTACGAGCAGTACTTC.

This sequence joins TRBV5-1 and TRBJ1-2; D possibly corresponds to TRBD1 (6 bases). The CDR3 totals 14 residues. V was shortened by 0 bases and J by 4 bases, with 10 bases between the two germline ends. Germline V gives CDR1 SGHRS, CDR2 YFSETQ. The CDR3: CASSLGTEPYGYTF. The CDR3, as DNA: TGCGCCAGCAGCTTGGGGACAGAACCCTATGGCTACACCTTC.

The chain joins TRBV5-4 to TRBJ2-1; possible D gene TRBD2, 5 bases. The V gene's germline CDR1 is SGHNT and CDR2 YYREEE (reference sequence). The CDR3 runs 13 residues. With 4 bases removed from V and 4 bases from J, the gap between germline ends came to 9 bases. CDR3 nucleotides: TGTGCCAGCAGCCTGGACTCGTACAATGAGCAGTTCTTC. It encodes CASSLDSYNEQFF.

The J gene is TRBJ2-3, the V gene TRBV7-3, with 9 bases aligning to TRBD2. The CDR3 is 15 residues long. V shed 2 bases, J shed 4 bases, and the junction held 4 bases outside the gene matches. Germline loops: CDR1 SGHTA, CDR2 FQGTGA. CDR3 nucleotide sequence: TGTGCCAGCAGCTTAGGTAGCGGGGGACCAGATACGCAGTATTTT. Its translation: CASSLGSGGPDTQYF.

J is TRBJ1-2 and V is TRBV14, with D hard to call. Trimming took off 0 bases at V and 3 bases at J, with 8 bases between the two ends. The CDR3 totals 14 residues. Germline V gives CDR1 SGHDN, CDR2 FVKESK. The CDR3 loop reads CASSQEAGYYGYTF. CDR3 sequence (DNA): TGTGCCAGCAGCCAAGAAGCGGGCTACTATGGCTACACCTTC.

The chain recombines TRBV18 with TRBJ2-5; 8 nucleotides line up with TRBD2. This CDR3 spans 16 amino acids. Germline CDR1 is KGHSH and CDR2 is LQKENI. The V and J ends lost 2 bases and 1 base, in that order; junction bases with no gene match: 6. CDR3 amino acids: CASSPTPAGAQETQYF. As DNA, the CDR3 is TGTGCCAGCTCACCAACGCCAGCGGGGGCCCAAGAGACCCAGTACTTC. Looking up the rest from reference TRBV18 and TRBJ2-5 gives the full variable domain: NAGVMQNPRHLVRRRGQEARLRCSPMKGHSHVYWYRQLPEEGLKFMVYLQKENIIDESGMPKERFSAEFPKEGPSILRIQQVVRGDSAAYFCASSPTPAGAQETQYFGPGTRLLVL.

This clone was observed once. This chain joins TRBV7-8 and TRBJ1-5; D gene ambiguous. V gave up 2 bases and J gave up 4 bases, with 6 bases separating them. The germline CDR1 and CDR2 sequences are SGHVS and FQNEAQ. CDR3 length equals 13 residues. CDR3 loop: CASSLQGNQPQHF. CDR3 sequence (DNA): TGTGCCAGCAGCTTACAAGGGAATCAGCCCCAGCATTTT. Full variable domain (remainder filled in from reference TRBV7-8 and TRBJ1-5): GAGVSQSPRYKVAKRGQDVALRCDPISGHVSLFWYQQALGQGPEFLTYFQNEAQLDKSGLPSDRFFAERPEGSVSTLKIQRTQQEDSAVYLCASSLQGNQPQHFGDGTRLSIL.

The chain couples TRBV7-2 to TRBJ1-5, with D hard to call. Per germline, CDR1 SGHTA and CDR2 FQGNSA. The V end lost 3 bases, the J end lost 7 bases, and 10 bases lay between the germline ends. The CDR3 is 13 residues long. The CDR3 reads CASSLDRVQPQHF. The CDR3 DNA is TGTGCCAGCAGCTTGGACCGCGTACAGCCCCAGCATTTT.

This clone has just one count. This sequence joins TRBV7-3 and TRBJ2-7, with 7 bases matching TRBD1. Germline-derived CDR1 and CDR2 are SGHTA and FQGTGA. The trim removed 3 bases at V and 4 bases at J, leaving 9 bases unmatched. The CDR3 has 15 residues. In nucleotides, the CDR3 is TGTGCCAGCAGCTTTGCCGGGGACAGCTTATACGAGCAGTACTTC. It translates to CASSFAGDSLYEQYF.

The J gene is TRBJ2-3, the V gene TRBV9, with D uncertain. V was shortened by 6 bases and J by 0 bases, with 8 bases between the two germline ends. Germline CDR1 reads SGDLS; CDR2 reads YYNGEE. The CDR3 is 13 amino acids. CDR3 nucleotides: TGTGCCAGCAACCCCCTTAGCACAGATACGCAGTATTTT. Translating gives CASNPLSTDTQYF.